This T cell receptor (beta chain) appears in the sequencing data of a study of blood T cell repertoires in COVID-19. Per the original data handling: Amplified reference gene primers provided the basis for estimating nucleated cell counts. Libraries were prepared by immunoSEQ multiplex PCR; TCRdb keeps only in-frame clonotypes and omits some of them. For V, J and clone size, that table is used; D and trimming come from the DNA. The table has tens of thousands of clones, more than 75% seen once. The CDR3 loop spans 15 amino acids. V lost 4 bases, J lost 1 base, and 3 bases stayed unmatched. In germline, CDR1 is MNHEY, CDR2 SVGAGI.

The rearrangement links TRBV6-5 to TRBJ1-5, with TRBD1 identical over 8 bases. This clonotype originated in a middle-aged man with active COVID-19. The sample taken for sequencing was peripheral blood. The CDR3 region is CASSSTGESNQPQHF. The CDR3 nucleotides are TGTGCCAGCAGTTCGACAGGGGAGAGCAATCAGCCCCAGCATTTT.